These 31 T cell receptor beta chains share one sample of origin, sequenced in a study of shared clonotypes between healthy human individuals. Assay used: immunoSEQ multiplex PCR; TCRdb lists only in-frame clones, some missing. Among roughly 2.6 million clones listed, 85% to 95% were seen once. Sequencing input: naive CD4+ T cells sorted from blood. As for subset: CD45RA+ positively selected. The source is a man aged 18 to 30 in good health.

The genes are TRBV5-1 and TRBJ1-1, with D tentatively TRBD1 (6 bases). CDR3 length: 14 amino acids. Germline V gene lookup returns CDR1 SGHRS and CDR2 YFSETQ. V shed 2 bases and J shed 4 bases, with 12 bases lying between them. The CDR3 sequence is CASSFLGQLTEAFF. The CDR3 region has the DNA TGCGCCAGCAGCTTCTTAGGACAGCTCACTGAAGCTTTCTTT.

J is TRBJ1-4 and V is TRBV7-2, with 8 bases aligning to TRBD1. J lost 7 bases, V lost 5 bases, and 12 bases had no gene match. Looked up from germline, CDR1 is SGHTA and CDR2 is FQGNSA. The CDR3 loop spans 16 amino acids. CDR3 sequence reads: CASSQRGDRLSEKLFF. CDR3 DNA: TGTGCCAGCAGCCAAAGAGGGGACAGGCTTAGTGAAAAACTGTTTTTT. The full variable domain, its missing parts supplied by reference TRBV7-2 and TRBJ1-4, is GAGVSQSPSNKVTEKGKDVELRCDPISGHTALYWYRQSLGQGLEFLIYFQGNSAPDKSGLPSDRFSAERTGGSVSTLTIQRTQQEDSAVYLCASSQRGDRLSEKLFFGSGTQLSVL.

In its sample, this clone was seen once. This chain uses TRBV7-9 with TRBJ2-5; no clear D gene. V lost 3 bases and J 2 bases, leaving 10 bases between the germline ends. Germline loops: CDR1 SEHNR, CDR2 FQNEAQ (reference sequence). This CDR3 region has 14 residues. CDR3 nucleotides: TGTGCCAGCAGCTTCTTCAACGGACAAGAGACCCAGTACTTC. This sequence encodes CASSFFNGQETQYF.

The chain uses TRBV28 and TRBJ2-7; the D gene is possibly TRBD2 (7 bases). Germline loops: CDR1 MDHEN, CDR2 SYDVKM. Trimming left V 6 bases short and J 4 bases short, with 19 bases between. This CDR3 is built from 15 residues. The CDR3 region has the DNA TGTGCCAGCAGAACCCCGGCCGGGGGGCAATACGAGCAGTACTTC. This gives the protein CASRTPAGGQYEQYF.

The rearrangement joins TRBV4-2 to TRBJ1-5; weak D call: TRBD1 (5 bases). Germline V gene lookup returns CDR1 LGHNA and CDR2 YNFKEQ. V shed 1 base and J shed 11 bases, with 15 bases lying between them. This CDR3 has 14 residues. CDR3 DNA: TGTGCCAGCAGCCAAGTACAGGCCCCATCGGCCCAGCATTTT. It yields the protein CASSQVQAPSAQHF.

The chain has TRBV5-1 and TRBJ2-3; 8 bases match TRBD1. The CDR3 loop spans 19 amino acids. The trim removed 5 bases at V and 0 bases at J, leaving 17 bases unmatched. Looked up from germline, CDR1 is SGHRS and CDR2 is YFSETQ. CDR3 in DNA: TGCGCCAGCAGTCGGGCCGGGACAGGCAGGGTCCCTAGCACAGATACGCAGTATTTT. Protein product: CASSRAGTGRVPSTDTQYF.

The chain uses TRBV14 and TRBJ2-1; D remains ambiguous. Deletions cut 4 bases from V and 4 bases from J, with 5 bases between. The germline gives CDR1 SGHDN, CDR2 FVKESK. The CDR3 is 12 residues long. CDR3 residues: CASSPVYNEQFF. The CDR3 DNA follows: TGTGCCAGCAGCCCAGTATACAATGAGCAGTTCTTC.

Details on this clone: The same CDR3 also results from other DNA sequences found in this sample. This sequence joins TRBV28 and TRBJ1-2; the D is unclear. This CDR3 region has 13 residues. V lost 6 bases to trimming and J lost 1 base, with 9 bases between them. In germline, CDR1 is MDHEN, CDR2 SYDVKM. The CDR3 region is CASSAGGNYGYTF. The CDR3 bases are TGTGCCAGCAGCGCGGGAGGTAACTATGGCTACACCTTC.

The gene calls are TRBV11-2 and TRBJ1-1; D not certain. CDR3 length equals 16 residues. Germline lookup yields CDR1 SGHAT and CDR2 FQNNGV. The ends were cut back, 2 bases at V and 1 base at J, with 14 bases in the middle. The CDR3 DNA is TGTGCCAGCAGCTTAAGGTCCCCTGGTGCGAACACTGAAGCTTTCTTT. Residues: CASSLRSPGANTEAFF.

The V call is TRBV7-9, the J call TRBJ2-3; no definite D call. V gave up 7 bases and J gave up 2 bases, with 22 bases separating them. The germline CDR1 and CDR2 sequences are SEHNR and FQNEAQ (reference sequence). The CDR3 consists of 17 residues. The CDR3 sequence: CASTDPSTEEDTDTQYF. The CDR3 DNA follows: TGTGCCAGCACCGACCCATCGACCGAAGAAGACACAGATACGCAGTATTTT.

The genes are TRBV15 and TRBJ1-1; a possible D gene is TRBD1 (5 bases). This CDR3 contains 14 residues. V shed 0 bases and J shed 6 bases, with 11 bases lying between them. Germline V lookup: CDR1 LNHNV, CDR2 YYDKDF (reference sequence). CDR3 region: CATSREGRGAEAFF. The CDR3 DNA is TGTGCCACCAGCAGAGAGGGGCGGGGGGCTGAAGCTTTCTTT.

The rearrangement uses TRBV7-9 and TRBJ1-1; D not resolved. This CDR3 has 17 residues. V lost 4 bases and J lost 4, with 22 bases in between. The germline V gene encodes CDR1 SEHNR and CDR2 FQNEAQ (reference sequence). DNA of the CDR3: TGTGCCAGCAGCTCATGGGGTAAGAAGGGCGTCGGCACTGAAGCTTTCTTT. This gives the protein CASSSWGKKGVGTEAFF.

This chain joins TRBV28 and TRBJ1-1; D is unclear. This CDR3 region has 15 residues. V gave up 7 bases and J gave up 1 base, with 16 bases separating them. Germline CDR1 and CDR2: MDHEN and SYDVKM. The CDR3 DNA reads as TGTGCCAGCAACCCTTGGTTAAGGGCGAACACTGAAGCTTTCTTT. As protein: CASNPWLRANTEAFF.

The chain has TRBV11-2 and TRBJ2-2; 15 bases match TRBD2. The CDR3 loop spans 18 amino acids. Germline V gives CDR1 SGHAT, CDR2 FQNNGV. V gave up 5 bases and J gave up 5 bases; unmatched junction bases: 9. The CDR3 loop is CASSLRTSGRVRTGELFF. CDR3 DNA sequence: TGTGCCAGCAGCCTAAGGACTAGCGGGAGGGTCAGGACCGGGGAGCTGTTTTTT. The full variable domain, with the rest looked up from reference TRBV11-2 and TRBJ2-2, is EAGVAQSPRYKIIEKRQSVAFWCNPISGHATLYWYQQILGQGPKLLIQFQNNGVVDDSQLPKDRFSAERLKGVDSTLKIQPAKLEDSAVYLCASSLRTSGRVRTGELFFGEGSRLTVL.

The V call is TRBV7-9, the J call TRBJ2-7, with TRBD2 matching over 10 bases. Germline assignment: CDR1 SEHNR and CDR2 FQNEAQ (reference sequence). The CDR3 has 16 amino acids. The V segment lost 4 bases and the J segment 4 bases; nucleotides outside the gene matches: 10. The CDR3 DNA sequence: TGTGCCAGCAGCTCCTCATCTAGCGGGAGATGGTACGAGCAGTACTTC. It codes for CASSSSSSGRWYEQYF.

This rearrangement joins TRBV6-6 to TRBJ2-1; D possibly corresponds to TRBD2 (5 bases). The CDR3 spans 13 residues. V lost 7 bases and J 5 bases, leaving 12 bases between the germline ends. Germline lookup yields CDR1 MNHNY and CDR2 SVGAGI (reference sequence). The CDR3 nucleotides read TGTGCCAGCATAGGAGGAAATCACAATGAGCAGTTCTTC. Encoded protein: CASIGGNHNEQFF.

About this clone: Other DNA sequences in this sample translate to the same CDR3. The V and J genes are TRBV19 and TRBJ1-6, with a possible D match to TRBD1 (6 bases). CDR1 is LNHDA and CDR2 is SQIVND in the germline V gene (reference sequence). The CDR3 extends over 13 amino acids. V lost 8 bases to trimming and J lost 6 bases, with 11 bases between them. CDR3 nucleotide sequence: TGTGCCAGTTCTACAGGGACTAATTCACCCCTCCACTTT. Encoded protein: CASSTGTNSPLHF.

This chain connects TRBV5-4 to TRBJ1-2, with no clear D. This CDR3 has 14 amino acids. The V and J ends lost 0 bases and 4 bases respectively, with 10 bases between them. Germline lookup yields CDR1 SGHNT and CDR2 YYREEE (reference sequence). The CDR3 sequence is CASSLVAGPYGYTF. In DNA, the CDR3 is TGTGCCAGCAGCTTGGTAGCAGGTCCCTATGGCTACACCTTC. Combining the CDR3 with reference TRBV5-4 and TRBJ1-2 gives the whole variable domain ETGVTQSPTHLIKTRGQQVTLRCSSQSGHNTVSWYQQALGQGPQFIFQYYREEENGRGNFPPRFSGLQFPNYSSELNVNALELDDSALYLCASSLVAGPYGYTFGSGTRLTVV.

The CDR3 nucleotides read TGTGCCAGCAAGGTGGGACCGAGTAATGAAAAACTGTTTTTT. Protein product: CASKVGPSNEKLFF. The chain combines TRBV2 with TRBJ1-4, with D perhaps TRBD1 (5 bases). The V gene's germline CDR1 is SNHLY and CDR2 FYNNEI. This CDR3 is built from 14 residues. Trimming cost V 7 bases and J 4 bases, with 13 bases left between them.

The V call is TRBV18, the J call TRBJ1-5; maybe TRBD1 (5 bases). This CDR3 is 15 amino acids long. V was pared by 0 bases and J by 6 bases, with 12 bases between. Germline CDR1 and CDR2: KGHSH and LQKENI. Here the CDR3 reads CASSPPGGKIQPQHF. Here the CDR3 DNA reads TGTGCCAGCTCACCACCGGGGGGGAAGATTCAGCCCCAGCATTTT.

The chain employs TRBV7-9 and TRBJ2-1; 8 nucleotides line up with TRBD2. The trim removed 4 bases at V and 3 bases at J, leaving 5 bases unmatched. Germline-derived CDR1 and CDR2 are SEHNR and FQNEAQ (reference sequence). The CDR3 has 15 residues. The CDR3 DNA sequence: TGTGCCAGCAGCTCCACTAGCGGCGACTACAATGAGCAGTTCTTC. Translation: CASSSTSGDYNEQFF.

The table lists this clone with a few counts. The chain combines TRBV25-1 with TRBJ1-1; TRBD1 matches 8 bases. The germline V gene encodes CDR1 MGHDK and CDR2 SYGVNS. V shed 4 bases, J shed 1 base, and the junction held 5 bases outside the gene matches. This CDR3 comprises 15 residues. CDR3 amino acids: CASSAYDRGNTEAFF. DNA of the CDR3: TGTGCCAGCAGTGCCTACGACAGGGGGAACACTGAAGCTTTCTTT. The whole variable domain, remainder taken from reference TRBV25-1 and TRBJ1-1, is EADIYQTPRYLVIGTGKKITLECSQTMGHDKMYWYQQDPGMELHLIHYSYGVNSTEKGDLSSESTVSRIRTEHFPLTLESARPSHTSQYLCASSAYDRGNTEAFFGQGTRLTVV.

The chain has TRBV4-3 and TRBJ2-5; 11 nucleotides agree with TRBD2. Germline loops: CDR1 LGHNA, CDR2 YSLEER. The CDR3 contains 16 residues. The V segment lost 4 bases and the J segment 3 bases; nucleotides outside the gene matches: 7. CDR3 loop: CASSPTRSGREETQYF. As DNA, the CDR3 is TGCGCCAGCAGCCCAACTCGTAGCGGGAGGGAAGAGACCCAGTACTTC.

The CDR3 is CASSASGRSSYEQYF. CDR3 in DNA: TGTGCCAGCAGCGCTAGCGGGAGGAGCTCCTACGAGCAGTACTTC. The chain recombines TRBV2 with TRBJ2-7, with 11 bases that match TRBD2. V trimming: 6 bases; J trimming: 0 bases; junction bases outside the gene matches: 4. CDR3 length: 15 residues. Germline V gene sequence: CDR1 SNHLY, CDR2 FYNNEI.

The chain recombines TRBV7-8 with TRBJ2-3, with D unresolved. The germline V and J ends were trimmed by 5 bases and 1 base, with 16 bases remaining between them. CDR1 and CDR2 from the germline V gene are SGHVS and FQNEAQ. This CDR3 has 16 residues. The chain's CDR3 is CASSPEFNLRTDTQYF. CDR3 DNA sequence: TGTGCCAGCAGCCCGGAATTTAACCTACGCACAGATACGCAGTATTTT.

The rearrangement uses TRBV28 and TRBJ2-1; D gene ambiguous. This CDR3 comprises 16 residues. Between the trimmed V and J ends, which lost 6 bases and 4 bases, there was a span of 19 bases. CDR1 and CDR2 (germline): MDHEN, SYDVKM. CDR3: CASSPRQVEDYNEQFF. CDR3 bases: TGTGCCAGCAGCCCCAGGCAAGTTGAAGATTACAATGAGCAGTTCTTC. The variable domain in full, with the rest retrieved from reference TRBV28 and TRBJ2-1, is DVKVTQSSRYLVKRTGEKVFLECVQDMDHENMFWYRQDPGLGLRLIYFSYDVKMKEKGDIPEGYSVSREKKERFSLILESASTNQTSMYLCASSPRQVEDYNEQFFGPGTRLTVL.

The CDR3 nucleotides read TGTGCCAGCAGTGAAAGGGACAGGGGCGGTGGTTGGTCCTATGGCTACACCTTC. Encoded protein: CASSERDRGGGWSYGYTF. The genes are TRBV6-1 and TRBJ1-2, with 10 bases identical to TRBD1. V trimming: 2 bases; J trimming: 4 bases; junction bases outside the gene matches: 13. This CDR3 contains 18 residues. Looked up from germline, CDR1 is MNHNS and CDR2 is SASEGT.

Concerning this clone itself: Other DNA sequences from this sample encode an identical CDR3 as well. The J gene is TRBJ2-5, the V gene TRBV19; possible D gene TRBD2, 6 bases. V was trimmed by 4 bases and J by 2 bases, leaving 8 bases between them. The length of the CDR3 is 13 residues. The germline CDR1 and CDR2 sequences are LNHDA and SQIVND (reference sequence). The CDR3 DNA sequence: TGTGCCAGTAGTAGGGGAGGACAAGAGACCCAGTACTTC. It codes for CASSRGGQETQYF.

V usage is TRBV5-5 and J usage is TRBJ2-7, with 8 bases matching TRBD2. The CDR3 is made up of 14 amino acids. Germline loops: CDR1 SGHKS, CDR2 YYEKEE (reference sequence). V lost 4 bases, J lost 2 bases, and 5 bases stayed unmatched. The CDR3 sequence: CASSRDSGAYEQYF. DNA of the CDR3: TGTGCCAGCAGCAGGGATAGCGGGGCCTACGAGCAGTACTTC.

The rearrangement joins TRBV27 to TRBJ1-5, with unresolved D. The germline V gene encodes CDR1 MNHEY and CDR2 SMNVEV (reference sequence). The V and J ends lost 4 bases and 0 bases respectively, with 7 bases between them. CDR3 length: 14 residues. CDR3 DNA sequence: TGTGCCAGCAGTTCGACGGATAGCAATCAGCCCCAGCATTTT. Translated, it gives CASSSTDSNQPQHF.

This chain uses TRBV6-5 with TRBJ1-3, with D perhaps matching TRBD1 (6 bases). With 5 bases removed from V and 1 base from J, the gap between germline ends came to 12 bases. Per germline, CDR1 MNHEY and CDR2 SVGAGI. The CDR3 is 15 amino acids. The CDR3 reads CASSTLRGSGNTIYF. The CDR3 DNA sequence: TGTGCCAGCAGTACCCTCAGGGGATCTGGAAACACCATATATTTT.